The 14 T cell receptor beta chains presented below share a single source sample, sequenced in a study of T-cell memory formation after mild COVID-19. TCRdb re-called the 5' RACE reads through MiXCR, storing one row per CDR3 protein. The sample has hundreds of thousands of distinct CDR3 sequences; about 20% are singletons. What was sequenced was PBMCs or a T cell subset sorted from them (not recorded which). The receptors were gathered from a man aged 18 to 35 who had mild COVID-19 (a few samples of this study predate the infection). Cell type and time point are not known.

The chain couples TRBV5-5 to TRBJ2-5; D gene ambiguous. The germline V and J ends were trimmed by 4 bases and 5 bases, with 15 bases remaining between them. Germline CDR1 is SGHKS and CDR2 is YYEKEE (reference sequence). The CDR3 totals 14 residues. The CDR3 DNA sequence: TGTGCCAGCAGCGCGCCCCCAGGTCGCGAGACCCAGTACTTC. Its translation: CASSAPPGRETQYF.

The gene calls are TRBV2 and TRBJ1-6, with a weak D call TRBD1 (5 bases). Germline CDR1 and CDR2: SNHLY and FYNNEI. The CDR3 extends over 14 amino acids. The V end was cut by 2 bases, the J end by 7 bases, with 9 bases between. CDR3 DNA sequence: TGTGCCAGCAGTGAAAGAAAGGGGAATTCACCCCTCCACTTT. Residues: CASSERKGNSPLHF.

The chain's CDR3 is CASSLVGALNSPLHF. CDR3 DNA: TGTGCCAGCAGCTTAGTAGGGGCCCTGAATTCACCCCTCCACTTT. The chain uses TRBV7-2 and TRBJ1-6; D may be TRBD1 (5 bases). Germline V gives CDR1 SGHTA, CDR2 FQGNSA. Trimming left V 1 base short and J 7 bases short, with 11 bases between. This CDR3 has 15 residues.

The chain couples TRBV28 to TRBJ2-7; 7 bases align to TRBD1. CDR1 MDHEN and CDR2 SYDVKM come from the germline V gene. This CDR3 comprises 12 residues. V shed 10 bases and J 8 bases; nucleotides not matched to a gene: 11. The CDR3 here is CATRPQGVQQYV. CDR3 in DNA: TGTGCCACTCGACCTCAGGGGGTCCAGCAGTACGTC.

The chain uses TRBV10-2 and TRBJ1-1; no clear D gene. The V gene lost 3 bases and the J gene lost 5 bases, with 7 bases spanning the gap. CDR3 length: 12 amino acids. CDR1 is WSHSY, CDR2 SAAADI, per germline. CDR3 loop: CASSDWETEAFF. In nucleotides, the CDR3 is TGCGCCAGCAGTGATTGGGAGACTGAAGCTTTCTTT.

The chain uses TRBV28 and TRBJ1-2; D is unclear. Germline assignment: CDR1 MDHEN and CDR2 SYDVKM. V shed 7 bases and J shed 2 bases, with 17 bases lying between them. The CDR3 has 15 residues. In DNA, the CDR3 is TGTGCCAGCACTACCTATGGCAGCTCCAACTATGGCTACACCTTC. Translated: CASTTYGSSNYGYTF.

This clonotype has a handful of counts. This sequence joins TRBV7-4 and TRBJ2-7, with D uncertain. This CDR3 region has 13 residues. V lost 5 bases and J 4 bases, leaving 12 bases between the germline ends. Germline V gene sequence: CDR1 SGHVT, CDR2 SQSDAQ. The CDR3 spells CASSSTPPYEQYV. The CDR3 region has the DNA TGTGCCAGCAGCAGTACCCCACCTTACGAGCAGTACGTC.

The CDR3 region is CSNPRGTNTGELFF. The DNA of the CDR3 is TGCAGCAACCCCCGGGGGACGAACACCGGGGAGCTGTTTTTT. The gene calls are TRBV29-1 and TRBJ2-2, with D possibly matching TRBD2 (6 bases). The CDR3 is 14 amino acids. V was shortened by 8 bases and J by 0 bases, with 13 bases between the two germline ends. Germline loops: CDR1 SQVTM, CDR2 ANQGSEA.

This clonotype was seen at least ten times. The chain is built from TRBV6-6 and TRBJ2-5; D may correspond to TRBD1 or TRBD2 (5 bases each). CDR1 MNHNY and CDR2 SVGAGI come from the germline V gene (reference sequence). The CDR3 is 15 amino acids. With 2 bases removed from V and 5 bases from J, the gap between germline ends came to 15 bases. DNA of the CDR3: TGTGCCAGCAGTTACCCGGATCAAGGGGAGGAGACCCAGTACTTC. Its protein is CASSYPDQGEETQYF.

The chain links TRBV2 to TRBJ2-7; TRBD1 aligns across 9 bases. In germline, CDR1 is SNHLY, CDR2 FYNNEI. V was clipped by 6 bases and J by 4 bases; unmatched bases: 7. This CDR3 is 14 amino acids long. CDR3 sequence reads: CASSPPGQGYEQYV. The CDR3 DNA sequence: TGTGCCAGCAGCCCCCCGGGACAGGGATACGAGCAGTACGTC.

This clonotype appeared a few times. The rearrangement uses TRBV20-1 and TRBJ2-3, with D perhaps matching TRBD2 (6 bases). The V end lost 4 bases, the J end lost 4 bases, and 18 bases lay between the germline ends. There are 15 residues in the CDR3. CDR1 and CDR2 from the germline V gene are DFQATT and SNEGSKA (reference sequence). CDR3 loop: CSANPLTGEADTQYF. CDR3 in DNA: TGCAGTGCTAACCCCCTTACGGGGGAGGCAGATACGCAGTATTTT.

The genes are TRBV4-2 and TRBJ2-5, with 13 bases aligning to TRBD2. V dropped 5 bases and J dropped 4; count of bases not matched to a gene: 10. The CDR3 totals 17 residues. Germline assignment: CDR1 LGHNA and CDR2 YNFKEQ. The CDR3 loop is CASSKTLLAGGIETQYF. The CDR3 DNA follows: TGTGCCAGCAGCAAGACCCTACTAGCGGGGGGGATAGAGACCCAGTACTTC.

The chain has TRBV7-3 and TRBJ1-2, with TRBD1 matching 8 bases. Trimming removed 5 bases from V and 7 bases from J; junction bases left unmatched: 9. The CDR3 totals 14 residues. Germline V gene data show CDR1 as SGHTA and CDR2 as FQGTGA. CDR3 sequence (DNA): TGTGCCAGCAGCCCGAATACAGGGGGAGTTGGCTACACCTTC. It is translated as CASSPNTGGVGYTF.

This sequence joins TRBV6-2 or TRBV6-3 and TRBJ2-5; perhaps TRBD1 as D (6 bases). Germline assignment: CDR1 MNHEY and CDR2 SVGEGT. The CDR3 loop spans 17 amino acids. V was shortened by 6 bases and J by 0 bases, with 20 bases between the two germline ends. CDR3 in DNA: TGTGCCAGCAGAGACACAGGGCCGAGGTCCTACCAAGAGACCCAGTACTTC. Its protein is CASRDTGPRSYQETQYF.